Listed here is a single TCR beta chain. Germline lookup yields CDR1 SNHLY and CDR2 FYNNEI. J lost 14 bases, V lost 6 bases, and 1 base had no gene match. CDR3 length: 11 residues. These data originate in a study of shared clonotypes between healthy human individuals. Produced via immunoSEQ multiplex PCR; TCRdb's table is partial and in-frame only. The data show more than 2,000,000 clones, with more than 80% seen just once and about 0.13% held by the top ten. The V gene is TRBV2, the J gene TRBJ2-3; 14 bases are a match to TRBD2. The sample consisted of naive CD4+ T cells sorted from blood. As to subset: CD45RA+ positively selected. This TCR derives from a man aged 18 to 30 in good health. CDR3 nucleotide sequence: TGTGCCAGCAGGACTAGCGGGAGGGGGTATTTT. Translating it yields CASRTSGRGYF.